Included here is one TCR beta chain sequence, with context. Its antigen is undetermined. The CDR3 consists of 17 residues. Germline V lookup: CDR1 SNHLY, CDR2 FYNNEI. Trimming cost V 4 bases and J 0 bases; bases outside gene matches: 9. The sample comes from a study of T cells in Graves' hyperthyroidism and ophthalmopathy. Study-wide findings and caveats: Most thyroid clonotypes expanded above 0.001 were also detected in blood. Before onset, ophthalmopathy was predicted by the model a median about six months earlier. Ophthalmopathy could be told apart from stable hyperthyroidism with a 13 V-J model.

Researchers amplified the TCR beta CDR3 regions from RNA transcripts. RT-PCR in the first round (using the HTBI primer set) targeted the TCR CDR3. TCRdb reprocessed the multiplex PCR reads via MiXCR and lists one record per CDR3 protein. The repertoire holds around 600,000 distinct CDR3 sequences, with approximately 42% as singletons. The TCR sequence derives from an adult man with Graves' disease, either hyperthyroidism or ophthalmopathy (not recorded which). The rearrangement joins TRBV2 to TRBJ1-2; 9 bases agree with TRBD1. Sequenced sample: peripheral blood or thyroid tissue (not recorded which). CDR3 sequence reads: CASSVVGQGSANYGYTF. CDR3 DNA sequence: TGTGCCAGCAGTGTGGTGGGACAGGGCTCAGCTAACTATGGCTACACCTTC.